The clone carrying this TCR beta chain appeared a single time. This sample is drawn from a study of blood T cell repertoires in COVID-19. Assay: immunoSEQ multiplex PCR; the TCRdb copy retains only in-frame clones and omits some. The sample lists 110,000 or so clones, approximately 78% occurring once. With 3 bases removed from V and 3 bases from J, the gap between germline ends came to 7 bases. The V gene's germline CDR1 is SGHDT and CDR2 YYEEEE. The CDR3 has 12 residues. This chain links TRBV5-6 with TRBJ2-7; tentatively, D is TRBD1 (6 bases). Sequencing was performed on peripheral blood. This clonotype originated in a woman older than 75 with acute or convalescent COVID-19. The CDR3 nucleotides read TGTGCCAGCAGCTCAGGGGTCTACGAGCAGTACTTC. Translation gives CASSSGVYEQYF.